Listed here are 21 T cell receptor beta chains from one sample, sequenced in a study of T cells after yellow fever vaccination. TCRdb itself ran the 5' RACE reads through MiXCR, one entry per CDR3 protein. The sample lists some 260,000 distinct CDR3 sequences, roughly 4.8% occurring once. The specimen was CD4+ T cells sorted from PBMCs, collected on the day of the yellow fever booster vaccination. The receptors were sampled from a man between 18 and 35 years old who received the YFV17D yellow fever vaccine.

At least ten counts were recorded for this clonotype. The chain uses TRBV7-2 and TRBJ1-5, with no clear D. Trimming took off 8 bases at V and 4 bases at J, with 12 bases between the two ends. Germline V gene lookup returns CDR1 SGHTA and CDR2 FQGNSA. The CDR3 length is 13 residues. CDR3 loop: CASSGNGNQPQHF. The CDR3, as DNA: TGTGCCAGCTCGGGGAATGGGAATCAGCCCCAGCATTTT.

This clonotype showed up many times. The gene calls are TRBV5-1 and TRBJ2-5; D is perhaps TRBD1 or TRBD2 (5 bases each). The CDR3 sequence is 14 residues long. CDR1 SGHRS and CDR2 YFSETQ come from the germline V gene. The V gene lost 4 bases and the J gene lost 3 bases, with 13 bases spanning the gap. The CDR3 sequence: CASSPGGTKETQYF. The CDR3 region has the DNA TGCGCCAGCAGCCCCGGTGGGACCAAAGAGACCCAGTACTTC. The full variable domain, completed using reference TRBV5-1 and TRBJ2-5, is KAGVTQTPRYLIKTRGQQVTLSCSPISGHRSVSWYQQTPGQGLQFLFEYFSETQRNKGNFPGRFSGRQFSNSRSEMNVSTLELGDSALYLCASSPGGTKETQYFGPGTRLLVL.

This clonotype was observed many times. V gene TRBV29-1 combines with J gene TRBJ2-2; D is ambiguous. Germline-derived CDR1 and CDR2 are SQVTM and ANQGSEA. Trimming removed 7 bases at V and 0 bases at J, with 12 bases between. There are 14 residues in the CDR3. CDR3 sequence: CSAERRTNTGELFF. CDR3 sequence (DNA): TGCAGCGCGGAAAGGCGTACGAACACCGGGGAGCTGTTTTTT.

The V call is TRBV5-4, the J call TRBJ1-4; the D is unclear. Germline CDR1 is SGHNT and CDR2 is YYREEE (reference sequence). Trimming took 4 bases from V and 3 from J, leaving 7 bases between them. CDR3 length: 13 amino acids. Here the CDR3 DNA reads TGTGCCAGCAGCCGCAGTGCTAATGAAAAACTGTTTTTT. Translation: CASSRSANEKLFF.

The gene calls are TRBV7-3 and TRBJ2-3; the match to TRBD2 covers 9 bases. The germline CDR1 and CDR2 sequences are SGHTA and FQGTGA. The CDR3 sequence is 15 residues long. The V segment lost 5 bases and the J segment 9 bases; nucleotides outside the gene matches: 12. The CDR3 loop is CASSRQGGGGETQYF. CDR3 in DNA: TGTGCCAGCAGCCGACAAGGCGGGGGGGGTGAAACGCAGTATTTT.

This clonotype was counted between two and nine times. The chain employs TRBV11-2 and TRBJ1-3; the match to TRBD1 covers 7 bases. With V trimmed by 5 bases and J by 2 bases, 6 bases remained unmatched. The CDR3 has 15 residues. Germline V CDR1 and CDR2: SGHAT, FQNNGV. The CDR3 nucleotides are TGTGCCAGCAGCGTCACAGGGGTACCTGGAAACACCATATATTTT. It encodes CASSVTGVPGNTIYF.

This clonotype was recorded at least ten times. The chain recombines TRBV10-3 with TRBJ1-1; D gene uncertain. Germline lookup yields CDR1 ENHRY and CDR2 SYGVKD. The CDR3 is 13 residues long. V was cut by 3 bases and J by 3 bases, with 8 bases left in between. The CDR3 loop is CAISEVRDTEAFF. In DNA, the CDR3 is TGTGCCATCAGTGAAGTGAGGGACACTGAAGCTTTCTTT.

This clonotype was seen at least ten times. CDR3: CASEGSGNTIYF. Written as DNA, the CDR3 is TGTGCCAGCGAAGGGTCTGGAAACACCATATATTTT. This sequence joins TRBV6-1 and TRBJ1-3, with D hard to call. Looked up from germline, CDR1 is MNHNS and CDR2 is SASEGT. The CDR3 runs 12 residues. Trimming removed 8 bases from V and 1 base from J, with 6 bases in between.

This clonotype was recorded many times. This rearrangement joins TRBV5-1 to TRBJ2-4; 8 nucleotides match TRBD1. CDR3 length: 13 amino acids. V was pared by 4 bases and J by 8 bases, with 5 bases of the junction left unmatched. Germline V gives CDR1 SGHRS, CDR2 YFSETQ. CDR3 in DNA: TGCGCCAGCAGCGTTGGACAGGGAGACATTCAGTACTTC. Its protein is CASSVGQGDIQYF.

This clonotype was seen a few times. This sequence joins TRBV18 and TRBJ1-2, with a tentative D call TRBD1 (5 bases). The CDR3 contains 15 residues. The V gene lost 0 bases and the J gene lost 4 bases, with 12 bases spanning the gap. Germline V lookup: CDR1 KGHSH, CDR2 LQKENI. CDR3 DNA: TGTGCCAGCTCACCACCTGGGGGTGACGGCTATGGCTACACCTTC. It yields the protein CASSPPGGDGYGYTF.

In its sample, this clonotype was seen many times. The chain links TRBV3-1 to TRBJ1-2, with D perhaps matching TRBD1 (6 bases). Germline V gene sequence: CDR1 LGHDT, CDR2 YNNKEL (reference sequence). CDR3 length: 13 residues. Deletions cut 3 bases from V and 13 bases from J, with 18 bases between. The CDR3, as DNA: TGTGCCAGCAGCCACAGTGGAGACAGGCCAGGCACCTTC. Encoded protein: CASSHSGDRPGTF.

There are many counts of this clonotype. This rearrangement joins TRBV7-2 to TRBJ2-3, with a weak D call TRBD2 (5 bases). Germline V CDR1 and CDR2: SGHTA, FQGNSA. Trimming left V 1 base short and J 0 bases short, with 11 bases between. The CDR3 has 16 residues. This CDR3 is CASSLGASPSTDTQYF. CDR3 nucleotides: TGTGCCAGCAGCTTAGGCGCTAGCCCAAGCACAGATACGCAGTATTTT.

This rearrangement joins TRBV7-2 to TRBJ2-7; TRBD1 aligns across 8 bases. CDR1 is SGHTA, CDR2 FQGNSA, per germline. V shed 3 bases and J 4 bases; nucleotides not matched to a gene: 17. The CDR3 length is 18 residues. CDR3 coding DNA: TGTGCCAGCAGCTTTGGGACAGGAAAGGTACCGCGTTCGTACGAGCAGTACTTC. It encodes CASSFGTGKVPRSYEQYF. Complete variable domain (other parts from reference TRBV7-2 and TRBJ2-7): GAGVSQSPSNKVTEKGKDVELRCDPISGHTALYWYRQSLGQGLEFLIYFQGNSAPDKSGLPSDRFSAERTGGSVSTLTIQRTQQEDSAVYLCASSFGTGKVPRSYEQYFGPGTRLTVT.

This clonotype was seen ten or more times. The genes are TRBV10-3 and TRBJ1-5, with unresolved D. Per germline, CDR1 ENHRY and CDR2 SYGVKD. The CDR3 has 14 amino acids. V dropped 4 bases and J dropped 0 bases, with 7 bases sitting between them. CDR3 residues: CAISGGYSNQPQHF. In DNA, the CDR3 is TGTGCCATCAGTGGAGGTTATAGCAATCAGCCCCAGCATTTT.

This clonotype was seen more than once but under ten times. This chain joins TRBV12-3 or TRBV12-4 and TRBJ1-2; D possibly corresponds to TRBD1 (6 bases). There are 12 residues in the CDR3. Between the trimmed V and J ends, which lost 3 bases and 11 bases, there was a span of 13 bases. The CDR3 DNA follows: TGTGCCAGCAGTTTGGGGGGCCGACGATACACCTTC. Its protein is CASSLGGRRYTF.

This clonotype was found a few times. V and J are TRBV20-1 and TRBJ2-7; D might be TRBD1 (5 bases). V was cut by 1 base and J by 0 bases, with 10 bases left in between. CDR3 length: 14 residues. Looked up from germline, CDR1 is DFQATT and CDR2 is SNEGSKA (reference sequence). CDR3 DNA: TGCAGTGCTAGAGGCTCGCAGGGCTCCTACGAGCAGTACTTC. This sequence encodes CSARGSQGSYEQYF.

This clonotype was seen a handful of times. The chain carries TRBV5-5 and TRBJ1-5; D is undetermined. Germline CDR1 is SGHKS and CDR2 is YYEKEE (reference sequence). The V gene lost 3 bases and the J gene lost 1 base, with 20 bases spanning the gap. The length of the CDR3 is 18 residues. CDR3 sequence: CASSSMAGSSRSNQPQHF. The CDR3 coding sequence is TGTGCCAGCAGCTCGATGGCAGGTTCTTCTCGGAGCAATCAGCCCCAGCATTTT.

V and J are TRBV5-1 and TRBJ1-1, with D possibly TRBD1 on 5 matching bases. The CDR3 has 14 residues. The germline V gene has CDR1 SGHRS and CDR2 YFSETQ. With 0 bases removed from V and 7 bases from J, the gap between germline ends came to 13 bases. CDR3 in amino acids: CASSLEGDRLEAFF. The DNA of the CDR3 is TGCGCCAGCAGCTTGGAGGGTGACAGACTTGAAGCTTTCTTT.

This clonotype was detected only a few times. V and J are TRBV19 and TRBJ1-4; TRBD1 is a possible D gene (5 bases). The germline V gene has CDR1 LNHDA and CDR2 SQIVND (reference sequence). V lost 6 bases to trimming and J lost 7 bases, with 12 bases between them. The length of the CDR3 is 13 residues. The CDR3 is CASSRDPREKLFF. CDR3 bases: TGTGCCAGTAGCCGGGACCCCCGTGAAAAACTGTTTTTT. The full variable domain, rest sourced from reference TRBV19 and TRBJ1-4, is DGGITQSPKYLFRKEGQNVTLSCEQNLNHDAMYWYRQDPGQGLRLIYYSQIVNDFQKGDIAEGYSVSREKKESFPLTVTSAQKNPTAFYLCASSRDPREKLFFGSGTQLSVL.

By share, this clonotype ranks as medium-sized. The genes are TRBV5-1 and TRBJ2-7, with D unclear. Germline CDR1 and CDR2: SGHRS and YFSETQ. CDR3 size: 12 residues. V was clipped by 8 bases and J by 1 base, with 10 bases between them. CDR3 amino acids: CASGFGSYEQYF. Written as DNA, the CDR3 is TGCGCCAGTGGATTTGGGTCCTACGAGCAGTACTTC.

The CDR3 DNA is TGTGCCAGCACGCAGCAGAGAGAGACCCAGTACTTC. It yields the protein CASTQQRETQYF. V gene TRBV28 combines with J gene TRBJ2-5; D not resolved. Trimming cost V 7 bases and J 4 bases, with 10 bases left between them. The germline gives CDR1 MDHEN, CDR2 SYDVKM. The CDR3 extends over 12 amino acids.